This T cell receptor (beta chain) was retrieved from a study of PD-1 blockade in classical Hodgkin lymphoma. Study-level background: Intravenous infusions of nivolumab 3 mg/kg reached patients every 2 weeks. Points from the study as a whole: There remain no defined causes for the repertoire differences, which possibly reflect disease activity or prior therapy.

Remarks on this clone: Its antigen is currently unknown.

Assay used: immunoSEQ multiplex PCR; TCRdb lists only in-frame clones, some missing. The table shows some 30,000 clones, with 70% to 75% occurring only once. The CDR3 runs to 16 residues. CDR1 and CDR2 (germline): MNHNS, SASEGT. The V gene end was trimmed by 0 bases and the J gene end by 9 bases; junction bases not matched to a gene: 12. Each patient's relapse followed autologous stem cell transplantation, and brentuximab vedotin exposure varied. The input for sequencing was peripheral blood mononuclear cells (PBMCs), taken before the second cycle of nivolumab. The origin of this receptor is a human donor with classical Hodgkin lymphoma. The chain links TRBV6-1 to TRBJ2-7; 9 bases are shared with TRBD1. This CDR3 reads CASSEAEGQGGRWQYF. In DNA form, the CDR3 reads TGTGCCAGCAGTGAAGCGGAGGGACAGGGAGGCAGATGGCAGTACTTC.